These T cell receptor beta chains were read from a single sample in a study of blood T cells in healthy people across ages. Via MiXCR, TCRdb re-called the 5' RACE reads, giving one row per CDR3 protein. The sample holds over 500,000 distinct CDR3 sequences; about 29% are singletons and the top ten take 3% to 4.5%. A further study also used this sample, focusing on T cells of mothers and their children.

The specimen sequenced was blood. These TCRs come from a boy aged 2 to 10 in good health. CDR3s include the opening cysteine and the closing phenylalanine or tryptophan. D genes are given only for firm matches. Some rows have no size entry. The others give once, few or many, or a class for an expanded clone.

D,J,size,V,CDR3,DNA
TRBD2,TRBJ2-5,few,TRBV7-2,CASSLDPAGEETQYF,TGTGCCAGCAGCTTAGACCCAGCGGGAGAAGAGACCCAGTACTTC
-,TRBJ1-3,few,TRBV15,CATSSFSGNTIYF,TGTGCCACCAGCAGCTTCTCTGGAAACACCATATATTTT
-,TRBJ2-7,-,TRBV27,CASSYRAAYEQYF,TGTGCCAGCAGTTACAGGGCCGCCTACGAGCAGTACTTC
-,TRBJ1-2,few,TRBV4-2,CASSQVTVNYGYTF,TGTGCCAGCAGCCAAGTAACCGTAAACTATGGCTACACCTTC
TRBD1,TRBJ1-2,-,TRBV11-2,CASSGLTGSYGYTF,TGTGCCAGCAGCGGTTTGACAGGGTCCTATGGCTACACCTTC
-,TRBJ2-7,few,TRBV5-1,CASKSGGDEQYF,TGCGCCAGCAAGTCTGGAGGGGACGAGCAGTACTTC
-,TRBJ2-3,few,TRBV11-2,CASSLGARSTDTQYF,TGTGCCAGCAGCTTAGGGGCTCGGAGCACAGATACGCAGTATTTT
-,TRBJ2-7,few,TRBV10-3,CAIKGADGEQYF,TGTGCCATCAAGGGAGCGGATGGCGAGCAGTACTTC
-,TRBJ1-6,-,TRBV2,CASSDKEFDSPLHF,TGTGCCAGCAGTGACAAGGAGTTTGATTCACCCCTCCACTTT
TRBD1,TRBJ1-1,few,TRBV7-3,CASSPRPGQLEAFF,TGTGCCAGCAGCCCCAGACCGGGACAGCTTGAAGCTTTCTTT
-,TRBJ2-2,-,TRBV5-1,CASSLSRGATGELFF,TGCGCCAGCAGCTTGAGCAGGGGTGCCACCGGGGAGCTGTTTTTT
-,TRBJ2-1,few,TRBV20-1,CSARALGSGTYNEQFF,TGCAGTGCTAGAGCCCTCGGAAGTGGGACCTACAATGAGCAGTTCTTC
-,TRBJ2-5,few,TRBV7-9,CASSLADFSETQYF,TGTGCCAGCAGCTTAGCCGACTTTTCGGAGACCCAGTACTTC
TRBD1,TRBJ2-2,few,TRBV7-9,CASSRSTGELNTGELFF,TGTGCCAGCAGCCGCTCCACAGGGGAACTTAACACCGGGGAGCTGTTTTTT
-,TRBJ2-7,few,TRBV10-3,CAISENRRRAYEQYF,TGTGCCATCAGTGAGAACAGGAGACGAGCCTACGAGCAGTACTTC
TRBD1,TRBJ1-4,few,TRBV4-3,CASSQVKTGGNEKLFF,TGCGCCAGCAGCCAAGTGAAAACAGGGGGAAATGAAAAACTGTTTTTT
TRBD2,TRBJ2-7,-,TRBV10-3,CAISDQSGRGVAHEQYF,TGTGCCATCAGCGATCAAAGCGGGAGGGGGGTGGCGCACGAGCAGTACTTC
-,TRBJ2-2,-,TRBV2,CASTPEGGTGELVF,TGTGCCAGCACTCCCGAGGGAGGCACCGGGGAGCTGGTTTTT
TRBD2,TRBJ2-7,-,TRBV2,CASSDPEGGEGFYEQYF,TGTGCCAGCAGTGACCCAGAGGGAGGGGAAGGCTTCTACGAGCAGTACTTC
-,TRBJ2-1,-,TRBV6-5,CASSYKGYNEQFF,TGTGCCAGCAGTTACAAGGGGTACAATGAGCAGTTCTTC
TRBD1,TRBJ1-5,-,TRBV7-9,CASSRQGAGNQPQHF,TGTGCCAGCAGCCGTCAGGGGGCTGGGAATCAGCCCCAGCATTTT
-,TRBJ1-2,-,TRBV19,CASRPPASGTAPRGYTF,TGTGCCAGTAGACCTCCGGCGAGCGGGACCGCGCCTCGCGGCTACACCTTC
TRBD1,TRBJ1-1,-,TRBV5-5,CASSHATGNGTFF,TGTGCCAGCAGCCATGCGACAGGGAACGGAACTTTCTTT
TRBD1,TRBJ2-7,-,TRBV14,CASSNRDRGLGEQYF,TGTGCCAGCAGCAATCGCGACAGGGGGCTCGGCGAGCAGTACTTC
-,TRBJ1-2,few,TRBV7-9,CASSPPPGADGYTF,TGTGCCAGCAGCCCCCCTCCGGGGGCCGATGGCTACACCTTC
-,TRBJ2-2,few,TRBV3-1,CASSQVLTGELFF,TGTGCCAGCAGCCAAGTTCTCACCGGGGAGCTGTTTTTT
TRBD2,TRBJ2-7,-,TRBV12-3/TRBV12-4,CASSSFGLAIEQYF,TGTGCCAGCAGCTCCTTTGGACTAGCTATCGAGCAGTACTTC
-,TRBJ2-7,-,TRBV7-9,CASSLGPTGGIGYEQYF,TGTGCCAGCAGCTTAGGACCGACTGGCGGGATAGGGTACGAGCAGTACTTC
TRBD1,TRBJ1-1,few,TRBV29-1,CSVELQGWGTEAFF,TGCAGCGTTGAATTACAGGGGTGGGGGACTGAAGCTTTCTTT
-,TRBJ2-1,many,TRBV5-1,CASSPRYNEQFF,TGCGCCAGCAGCCCGCGGTACAATGAGCAGTTCTTC
TRBD1,TRBJ2-1,-,TRBV5-1,CASGQATGDNEQFF,TGCGCCAGCGGTCAGGCCACAGGGGACAATGAGCAGTTCTTC
TRBD2,TRBJ2-1,-,TRBV7-9,CASSLAEGLADYNEQFF,TGTGCCAGCAGCTTAGCGGAGGGACTAGCGGATTACAATGAGCAGTTCTTC
-,TRBJ2-3,-,TRBV3-1,CASSQERSSERRDTQYF,TGTGCCAGCAGCCAAGAGAGGTCTAGCGAGAGGAGGGATACGCAGTATTTT
-,TRBJ1-2,-,TRBV12-3/TRBV12-4,CASRPGLHNYGYTF,TGTGCCAGCAGACCGGGACTGCATAACTATGGCTACACCTTC
TRBD2,TRBJ2-3,-,TRBV11-2,CASSLEASGVTDTQYF,TGTGCCAGCAGCTTAGAGGCTAGCGGGGTCACAGATACGCAGTATTTT
-,TRBJ2-7,few,TRBV5-5,CASSPQGRFLYEQYF,TGTGCCAGCAGCCCACAGGGTAGATTCCTCTACGAGCAGTACTTC
-,TRBJ2-5,-,TRBV5-1,CASSAPAQTQYF,TGCGCCAGCAGTGCCCCGGCACAGACCCAGTACTTC
TRBD2,TRBJ2-3,-,TRBV20-1,CSALPGLAGAFTDTQYF,TGCAGTGCCCTACCGGGACTAGCGGGGGCTTTCACAGATACGCAGTATTTT
TRBD1,TRBJ1-2,few,TRBV20-1,CSARDIGRGQGYTF,TGCAGTGCTAGAGATATCGGCAGGGGGCAAGGCTACACCTTC
TRBD2,TRBJ2-7,few,TRBV29-1,CSVVLVTSGSHEQYF,TGCAGCGTTGTATTGGTGACTAGCGGGAGCCACGAGCAGTACTTC
TRBD2,TRBJ2-5,few,TRBV24-1,CATSKGLAGGIKETQYF,TGTGCCACCAGCAAGGGACTAGCGGGGGGGATCAAAGAGACCCAGTACTTC
-,TRBJ2-1,-,TRBV7-9,CASSPPLGDEQFF,TGTGCCAGCAGCCCACCCTTGGGAGATGAGCAGTTCTTC
-,TRBJ1-1,many,TRBV20-1,CSANRPPGNTEAFF,TGCAGTGCGAACAGGCCCCCGGGGAACACTGAAGCTTTCTTT
TRBD2,TRBJ2-7,few,TRBV7-8,CASSRREDGYEQYF,TGTGCCAGCAGCCGACGGGAGGACGGGTACGAGCAGTACTTC
TRBD2,TRBJ2-5,-,TRBV20-1,CSVREAGEEQETQYF,TGCAGTGTCCGGGAAGCGGGAGAGGAACAAGAGACCCAGTACTTC
TRBD1,TRBJ2-1,-,TRBV7-7,CASSPITGQGNNEQFF,TGTGCTAGCAGCCCAATAACGGGACAGGGTAACAATGAGCAGTTCTTC
TRBD1,TRBJ2-7,few,TRBV20-1,CSATTDRDYEQYF,TGCAGTGCTACTACTGACAGGGACTACGAGCAGTACTTC
TRBD2,TRBJ2-7,-,TRBV27,CASSAPGLAEYEQYF,TGTGCCAGCAGCGCTCCGGGACTAGCTGAATACGAGCAGTACTTC
TRBD2,TRBJ2-7,-,TRBV27,CASNPTSSGRIYEQYF,TGTGCCAGCAATCCCACTTCTAGCGGGAGGATATACGAGCAGTACTTC
-,TRBJ2-1,few,TRBV11-2,CASSPSRDNEQFF,TGTGCCAGCAGCCCCTCACGCGACAATGAGCAGTTCTTC
TRBD1,TRBJ2-1,few,TRBV7-3,CASSSYGTGREFF,TGTGCCAGCAGCTCCTACGGGACAGGGCGAGAGTTCTTC